Detailed here is one TCR beta chain. The antigen remains unidentified. This specimen belongs to a study of Tregs in tolerant kidney transplant recipients. This CDR3 has 13 amino acids. Germline V gene sequence: CDR1 SNHLY, CDR2 FYNNEI. Unmatched junction bases numbered 5, after V lost 4 bases and J lost 7 bases. Unstimulated Tregs (CD4+CD25+CD127-) and CD4+CD25- non-Tregs were sorted from PBMCs. General observations from the study: Tregs expanded with activated donor B cells seemed most donor-specific. Few patients were studied, so findings need validation in larger groups.

Profiled with immunoSEQ multiplex PCR; TCRdb holds only in-frame clones, not every one. This table holds 240,000 or so clones, about 80% found once. The chain employs TRBV2 and TRBJ1-2, with 8 bases lining up with TRBD1. The sequenced material came from CD4+ T cells from blood. This clonotype was obtained from a human donor in good health. This CDR3 reads CASSARTGFGYTF. Here the CDR3 DNA reads TGTGCCAGCAGTGCAAGGACAGGGTTTGGCTACACCTTC. Filled out from reference TRBV2 and TRBJ1-2, the complete variable domain reads EPEVTQTPSHQVTQMGQEVILRCVPISNHLYFYWYRQILGQKVEFLVSFYNNEISEKSEIFDDQFSVERPDGSNFTLKIRSTKLEDSAMYFCASSARTGFGYTFGSGTRLTVV.